Presented here are 32 T cell receptor beta chains from one specimen sequenced in a study of blood T cell repertoires in COVID-19. Libraries were prepared by immunoSEQ multiplex PCR; TCRdb keeps only in-frame clonotypes and omits some of them. Of about 310,000 clones listed, about nine tenths are singletons. The specimen was PBMCs or T cells enriched from blood (not recorded which). The receptor source for this set is a young woman who had recovered from COVID-19.

The chain has TRBV27 and TRBJ2-7; TRBD1 might be the D (6 bases). This CDR3 is built from 20 residues. V lost 4 bases and J 3 bases, leaving 31 bases between the germline ends. CDR1 is MNHEY, CDR2 SMNVEV, per germline (reference sequence). In nucleotides, the CDR3 is TGTGCCAGCAGTTCAACTTATGGTCCGGGGCTGGTAGGGGGAAGCTACGAGCAGTACTTC. Translation gives CASSSTYGPGLVGGSYEQYF.

This rearrangement joins TRBV11-2 to TRBJ1-2; D call uncertain. The CDR3 extends over 16 amino acids. Germline-derived CDR1 and CDR2 are SGHAT and FQNNGV. V lost 3 bases to trimming and J lost 3 bases, with 17 bases between them. CDR3 region: CASSLGPGWQDYGYTF. CDR3 coding DNA: TGTGCCAGCAGCTTGGGCCCCGGTTGGCAGGACTATGGCTACACCTTC.

J is TRBJ1-4 and V is TRBV4-2, with unresolved D. The CDR3 length is 12 residues. Per germline, CDR1 LGHNA and CDR2 YNFKEQ. The V end was cut by 1 base, the J end by 11 bases, with 8 bases between. The CDR3 region has the DNA TGTGCCAGCAGCCAAGGGAGGTTTAAACTGTTTTTT. This translates into CASSQGRFKLFF.

The rearrangement links TRBV5-1 to TRBJ2-4; 8 bases are shared with TRBD1. The CDR3 loop spans 13 amino acids. Trimming removed 4 bases from V and 6 bases from J; junction bases left unmatched: 3. The germline gives CDR1 SGHRS, CDR2 YFSETQ. The chain's CDR3 is CASSRTGLNIQYF. For the CDR3, the DNA is TGCGCCAGCAGCCGGACAGGGTTAAACATTCAGTACTTC.

The chain recombines TRBV10-3 with TRBJ1-1, with D possibly being TRBD1 (5 bases). Per germline, CDR1 ENHRY and CDR2 SYGVKD. Trimming took off 6 bases at V and 1 base at J, with 12 bases between the two ends. This CDR3 contains 14 residues. Here the CDR3 DNA reads TGTGCCATCAGAGATACGACAGAGAACACTGAAGCTTTCTTT. Protein sequence: CAIRDTTENTEAFF.

This chain uses TRBV19 with TRBJ2-3, with 9 nucleotides matching TRBD2. V trimming: 3 bases; J trimming: 3 bases; junction bases outside the gene matches: 4. The germline V gene encodes CDR1 LNHDA and CDR2 SQIVND (reference sequence). The CDR3 is made up of 15 amino acids. CDR3 in amino acids: CASSMIAGATDTQYF. The CDR3 DNA reads as TGTGCCAGTAGTATGATAGCGGGAGCGACAGATACGCAGTATTTT. The full variable domain, in which reference TRBV19 and TRBJ2-3 provide the parts outside the CDR3, is DGGITQSPKYLFRKEGQNVTLSCEQNLNHDAMYWYRQDPGQGLRLIYYSQIVNDFQKGDIAEGYSVSREKKESFPLTVTSAQKNPTAFYLCASSMIAGATDTQYFGPGTRLTVL.

The chain couples TRBV6-1 to TRBJ1-3; D may be TRBD1 (5 bases). Germline-derived CDR1 and CDR2 are MNHNS and SASEGT. Trimming stripped 3 bases from V and 2 bases from J, with 11 bases between. There are 15 residues in the CDR3. The CDR3 DNA follows: TGTGCCAGCAGTGAGGGCAGGGCGGCTGGAAACACCATATATTTT. It encodes CASSEGRAAGNTIYF.

The chain carries TRBV2 and TRBJ2-7; 9 bases fit TRBD2. V was pared by 6 bases and J by 6 bases, with 12 bases of the junction left unmatched. There are 15 residues in the CDR3. Looked up from germline, CDR1 is SNHLY and CDR2 is FYNNEI. CDR3 DNA: TGTGCCAGCAGCATTAGACTAGCGGACCCCCCCGAGCAGTACTTC. Protein: CASSIRLADPPEQYF.

The genes are TRBV19 and TRBJ2-5; 8 bases line up with TRBD2. Germline values: CDR1 LNHDA, CDR2 SQIVND (reference sequence). This CDR3 has 16 residues. V shed 4 bases and J 5 bases; nucleotides not matched to a gene: 12. In DNA form, the CDR3 reads TGTGCCAGTAGTAGGAGCGGGAGACCATCTGGGGAGACCCAGTACTTC. This translates into CASSRSGRPSGETQYF.

The chain combines TRBV7-9 with TRBJ1-2; 8 nucleotides align to TRBD1. Germline CDR1 SEHNR, CDR2 FQNEAQ (reference sequence). V lost 5 bases to trimming and J lost 6 bases; unmatched junction nucleotides: 11. This CDR3 has 15 residues. The CDR3 coding sequence is TGTGCCAGCAGCCCCGGGACAGGAAACCTGGATGGCTACACCTTC. Translation gives CASSPGTGNLDGYTF.

This chain uses TRBV19 with TRBJ1-1, with a weak D call TRBD1 (5 bases). CDR3 length: 12 residues. Trimming took off 7 bases at V and 5 bases at J, with 11 bases between the two ends. CDR1 is LNHDA, CDR2 SQIVND, per germline (reference sequence). This CDR3 reads CASTAGLTEAFF. Written as DNA, the CDR3 is TGTGCCAGTACCGCAGGGTTGACTGAAGCTTTCTTT. The full variable domain, its missing parts supplied by reference TRBV19 and TRBJ1-1, is DGGITQSPKYLFRKEGQNVTLSCEQNLNHDAMYWYRQDPGQGLRLIYYSQIVNDFQKGDIAEGYSVSREKKESFPLTVTSAQKNPTAFYLCASTAGLTEAFFGQGTRLTVV.

This clone has only a few counts. The chain links TRBV7-2 to TRBJ1-5; 7 nucleotides match TRBD1. The CDR3 loop spans 14 amino acids. The germline V gene encodes CDR1 SGHTA and CDR2 FQGNSA. V was pared by 5 bases and J by 7 bases, with 8 bases of the junction left unmatched. This chain's CDR3 is CASSPTGNGQPQHF. The CDR3 bases are TGTGCCAGCAGCCCGACAGGGAATGGGCAGCCCCAGCATTTT.

The V and J genes are TRBV5-5 and TRBJ2-1, with D maybe TRBD1 (6 bases). V gave up 0 bases and J gave up 7 bases, with 14 bases separating them. This CDR3 is 15 amino acids long. Germline CDR1 is SGHKS and CDR2 is YYEKEE (reference sequence). The CDR3 DNA reads TGTGCCAGCAGCTTGGTGGGACACTCCTCGAATGAGCAGTTCTTC. Translated: CASSLVGHSSNEQFF.

In this sample, this clone turned up once. The gene calls are TRBV18 and TRBJ1-1; 11 bases match TRBD1. J lost 7 bases, V lost 1 base, and 5 bases had no gene match. CDR1 is KGHSH, CDR2 LQKENI, per germline. The CDR3 is 15 amino acids. The CDR3 here is CASSPLGQGVDEAFF. The CDR3 DNA is TGTGCCAGCTCACCACTGGGACAGGGGGTGGATGAAGCTTTCTTT. The complete variable domain, with remaining parts taken from reference TRBV18 and TRBJ1-1, reads NAGVMQNPRHLVRRRGQEARLRCSPMKGHSHVYWYRQLPEEGLKFMVYLQKENIIDESGMPKERFSAEFPKEGPSILRIQQVVRGDSAAYFCASSPLGQGVDEAFFGQGTRLTVV.

The V and J genes are TRBV10-2 and TRBJ2-2; TRBD2 matches at 13 bases. Germline loops: CDR1 WSHSY, CDR2 SAAADI. The CDR3 contains 17 residues. J was trimmed by 6 bases and V by 5 bases; bases with no gene match: 9. The CDR3 DNA reads as TGCGCCAGCAGTAGGGGACTAGCGGGAATTAACCCCGGGGAGCTGTTTTTT. As protein: CASSRGLAGINPGELFF.

The rearrangement links TRBV28 to TRBJ1-6; D ambiguous. Germline V lookup: CDR1 MDHEN, CDR2 SYDVKM. The CDR3 contains 14 residues. Deletions cut 2 bases from V and 8 bases from J, with 10 bases between. The CDR3 nucleotides read TGTGCCAGCAGTTTACCCAATCTAGATTCACCCCTCCACTTT. This gives the protein CASSLPNLDSPLHF.

The chain is built from TRBV20-1 and TRBJ1-4, with 7 bases matching TRBD1. This CDR3 region has 11 residues. The J segment lost 8 bases and the V segment lost 5 bases, leaving 2 bases of the junction unmatched. In germline, CDR1 is DFQATT, CDR2 SNEGSKA (reference sequence). CDR3 DNA sequence: TGCAGTGCTGGGACAGACGAAAAACTGTTTTTT. Translating gives CSAGTDEKLFF.

The rearrangement links TRBV7-2 to TRBJ2-5; 7 bases are a match to TRBD2. The CDR3 is made up of 19 amino acids. Losses at the gene ends were 0 bases for V and 7 bases for J; bases not matched to a gene: 20. CDR1 is SGHTA, CDR2 FQGNSA, per germline. CDR3 DNA: TGTGCCAGCAGCTTAGCCAGGTCGGCGGTAGAGCGGGATGTGTGGACCCAGTACTTC. It yields the protein CASSLARSAVERDVWTQYF.

This rearrangement joins TRBV3-1 (or the pseudogene TRBV3-2) to TRBJ1-4; TRBD1 matches at 8 bases. The CDR3 runs 15 residues. Germline V gives CDR1 LGHDT, CDR2 YNNKEL (reference sequence). The V and J ends lost 6 bases and 8 bases, in that order; junction bases with no gene match: 11. The CDR3 loop is CASRWTGMGPEKLFF. The CDR3 nucleotides are TGTGCCAGCAGATGGACAGGGATGGGGCCCGAAAAACTGTTTTTT.

The chain combines TRBV12-5 with TRBJ1-5; 10 positions agree with TRBD1. Germline V gene sequence: CDR1 LGHNT, CDR2 FRNRAP. V was pared by 0 bases and J by 2 bases, with 10 bases of the junction left unmatched. The CDR3 covers 19 residues. DNA of the CDR3: TGTGCTAGTGGTTTGGTATATTGGGACAGGGGATTGGGCAATCAGCCCCAGCATTTT. Protein sequence: CASGLVYWDRGLGNQPQHF.

The genes are TRBV6-2 or TRBV6-3 and TRBJ2-1; D is undetermined. V lost 2 bases, J lost 5 bases, and 13 bases lay in between. The CDR3 length is 15 residues. Germline V lookup: CDR1 MNHEY, CDR2 SVGEGT. The CDR3 region has the DNA TGTGCCAGCAGTTACGATTGGCTGGGCCACAATGAGCAGTTCTTC. This translates into CASSYDWLGHNEQFF.

This sequence joins TRBV14 and TRBJ2-1; 9 bases match TRBD1. Germline V gives CDR1 SGHDN, CDR2 FVKESK. This CDR3 contains 15 residues. The ends lost 4 bases at V and 7 bases at J; junction bases unmatched: 8. The chain's CDR3 is CASSPRQGEYNEQFF. Written as DNA, the CDR3 is TGTGCCAGCAGCCCTAGACAGGGGGAGTATAATGAGCAGTTCTTC.

The J gene is TRBJ1-2, the V gene TRBV6-4; 8 nucleotides line up with TRBD1. The CDR3 is 13 residues long. Germline-derived CDR1 and CDR2 are MRHNA and SNTAGT. The ends lost 8 bases at V and 4 bases at J; junction bases unmatched: 6. CDR3 sequence (DNA): TGTGCCAGCCCTAAGGACAGGGTCTATGGCTACACCTTC. The encoded protein is CASPKDRVYGYTF.

This clone was seen just once. DNA of the CDR3: TGTGCCAGCAGCTTCGAACAGGGAATTTCTGGAAACACCATATATTTT. Translating gives CASSFEQGISGNTIYF. The chain couples TRBV7-9 to TRBJ1-3; D is possibly TRBD1 (6 bases). Trimming cost V 3 bases and J 1 base, with 13 bases left between them. This CDR3 contains 16 residues. Germline loops: CDR1 SEHNR, CDR2 FQNEAQ (reference sequence).

V gene TRBV9 combines with J gene TRBJ2-7; D ambiguous. The germline gives CDR1 SGDLS, CDR2 YYNGEE. The CDR3 loop spans 13 amino acids. The ends were cut back, 0 bases at V and 1 base at J, with 5 bases in the middle. The CDR3 loop reads CASSVGLSYEQYF. DNA for the CDR3: TGTGCCAGCAGCGTAGGACTGTCCTACGAGCAGTACTTC.

The chain couples TRBV19 to TRBJ2-7; D is ambiguous. V lost 1 base and J 4 bases, leaving 8 bases between the germline ends. Per germline, CDR1 LNHDA and CDR2 SQIVND (reference sequence). The CDR3 sequence is 13 residues long. The CDR3 nucleotides are TGTGCCAGTAGTATAGCTCCCCTTTACGAGCAGTACTTC. The encoded protein is CASSIAPLYEQYF.

CDR3 loop: CASSPPGGENTDTQYF. The CDR3 DNA reads TGTGCCAGCAGCCCGCCCGGAGGGGAAAACACAGATACGCAGTATTTT. The chain employs TRBV7-9 and TRBJ2-3; possibly TRBD2 for D (6 bases). V was pared by 5 bases and J by 2 bases, with 17 bases between. Germline CDR1 is SEHNR and CDR2 is FQNEAQ (reference sequence). The CDR3 has 16 residues.

CDR3 loop: CAISVEGGNTEAFF. In nucleotides, the CDR3 is TGTGCCATCAGCGTCGAAGGGGGGAACACTGAAGCTTTCTTT. This chain links TRBV10-3 with TRBJ1-1; D possibly corresponds to TRBD1 (6 bases). The CDR3 runs to 14 residues. Looked up from germline, CDR1 is ENHRY and CDR2 is SYGVKD. The V end was cut by 6 bases, the J end by 1 base, with 12 bases between.

The rearrangement uses TRBV28 and TRBJ2-2, with unresolved D. The CDR3 runs to 16 residues. Trimming removed 3 bases from V and 1 base from J, with 12 bases in between. Germline V gives CDR1 MDHEN, CDR2 SYDVKM. In DNA, the CDR3 is TGTGCCAGCAGTTTTGTCGCAGAAAGGAACACCGGGGAGCTGTTTTTT. Protein sequence: CASSFVAERNTGELFF.

V gene TRBV28 combines with J gene TRBJ2-7; weak D call: TRBD2 (6 bases). Germline V gene lookup returns CDR1 MDHEN and CDR2 SYDVKM. The CDR3 covers 18 residues. Trimming removed 5 bases from V and 6 bases from J, with 29 bases in between. The CDR3 region is CASSIPGLTIPLMGEQYF. CDR3 sequence (DNA): TGTGCCAGCAGTATCCCGGGACTGACAATCCCCTTGATGGGCGAGCAGTACTTC.

The rearrangement uses TRBV3-1 (or the pseudogene TRBV3-2) and TRBJ1-6; D gene uncertain. The germline gives CDR1 LGHDT, CDR2 YNNKEL (reference sequence). V was cut by 1 base and J by 8 bases, with 6 bases left in between. The CDR3 is made up of 13 amino acids. As DNA, the CDR3 is TGTGCCAGCAGCCAAGGACGGGATTCACCCCTCCACTTT. It encodes CASSQGRDSPLHF.

The rearrangement uses TRBV19 and TRBJ1-1, with 7 bases that match TRBD1. This CDR3 has 14 residues. Germline V CDR1 and CDR2: LNHDA, SQIVND (reference sequence). With V trimmed by 5 bases and J by 5 bases, 8 bases remained unmatched. In nucleotides, the CDR3 is TGTGCCAGTAGTTACGGGACAGTCCTAACTGAAGCTTTCTTT. Translating it yields CASSYGTVLTEAFF.